What follows are 10 T cell receptor beta chains derived from one specimen sequenced in a study of T cells after yellow fever vaccination. TCRdb re-called the 5' RACE reads through MiXCR, storing one row per CDR3 protein. The data contain some 260,000 distinct CDR3 sequences, roughly 4.8% of them singletons. The sample was CD4+ T cells sorted from PBMCs, taken on the day of the yellow fever booster vaccination. These receptors were obtained from a young man who received the YFV17D yellow fever vaccine.

The CDR3 region is CASSPFDSSGANVLTF. CDR3 in DNA: TGTGCCAGCTCACCATTCGACTCCTCTGGGGCCAACGTCCTGACTTTC. This chain uses TRBV18 with TRBJ2-6; D gene ambiguous. Germline lookup yields CDR1 KGHSH and CDR2 LQKENI. This CDR3 has 16 residues. Trimming took off 2 bases at V and 0 bases at J, with 8 bases between the two ends.

This clonotype has at least ten counts. The chain employs TRBV6-6 and TRBJ1-6; D possibly corresponds to TRBD1 (5 bases). Germline loops: CDR1 MNHNY, CDR2 SVGAGI (reference sequence). V was shortened by 8 bases and J by 7 bases, with 9 bases between the two germline ends. CDR3 size: 12 residues. CDR3 DNA sequence: TGTGCCAGCTCGGGGGGGAATTCACCCCTCCACTTT. Amino acid sequence: CASSGGNSPLHF.

The chain carries TRBV11-2 and TRBJ1-1; D remains ambiguous. The germline V gene encodes CDR1 SGHAT and CDR2 FQNNGV. Trimming cost V 3 bases and J 0 bases, with 8 bases left between them. This CDR3 is 14 amino acids long. In nucleotides, the CDR3 is TGTGCCAGCAGCTTCTCCGGGATGAACACTGAAGCTTTCTTT. Amino acid sequence: CASSFSGMNTEAFF.

This clonotype turned up a few times. This rearrangement joins TRBV7-2 to TRBJ2-7; TRBD1 or TRBD2 may be the D gene (5 bases each). Trimming left V 4 bases short and J 1 base short, with 14 bases between. This CDR3 is 15 amino acids long. Germline V gives CDR1 SGHTA, CDR2 FQGNSA. In DNA form, the CDR3 reads TGTGCCAGCAGCTCCCCCCGGGGCGTTTCCTACGAGCAGTACTTC. Amino acid sequence: CASSSPRGVSYEQYF.

Concerning this clonotype: One junction end does not reproduce the germline sequence, and a read error may be involved. V usage is TRBV11-2 and J usage is TRBJ2-3; D is uncertain. The CDR3 spans 13 residues. CDR1 SGHAT and CDR2 FQNNGV come from the germline V gene. The CDR3 DNA is TGTGCCAGCAGCTTAGGGCCCTATGGATGGCGGCATTTT. Amino acid sequence: CASSLGPYGWRHF.

With regard to this clonotype: A much more abundant neighbour one base away suggests this may be a read error. The genes are TRBV5-1 and TRBJ1-1, with D possibly being TRBD1 (5 bases). Per the germline V gene, CDR1 is SGHRS and CDR2 is YFSETQ. This CDR3 has 13 residues. The V gene lost 1 base and the J gene lost 6 bases, with 10 bases spanning the gap. CDR3 residues: CASSLSLGPEAFF. The CDR3 DNA reads TGCGCCAGCAGCTTGTCCCTGGGGCCTGAAGCTTTCTTT.

The genes are TRBV4-3 and TRBJ1-5, with 10 bases matching TRBD1. The length of the CDR3 is 16 residues. Germline CDR1 LGHNA, CDR2 YSLEER. Trimming at V came to 0 bases and at J to 7 bases, leaving 6 bases not matched to a gene. In nucleotides, the CDR3 is TGCGCCAGCAGCCAAGACAGACAGGGGGCAAACCAGCCCCAGCATTTT. Amino acids: CASSQDRQGANQPQHF.

Only a few counts were recorded for this clonotype. The chain carries TRBV5-1 and TRBJ2-3; 7 bases agree with TRBD2. V dropped 3 bases and J dropped 3; count of bases not matched to a gene: 4. Germline values: CDR1 SGHRS, CDR2 YFSETQ. The CDR3 length is 14 residues. Here the CDR3 reads CASSSRLATDTQYF. The CDR3, as DNA: TGCGCCAGCAGCTCCCGACTAGCAACAGATACGCAGTATTTT.

The rearrangement links TRBV9 to TRBJ2-1, with D perhaps assigned TRBD1 or TRBD2 (5 bases each). The CDR3 totals 17 residues. Germline V gene sequence: CDR1 SGDLS, CDR2 YYNGEE. Trimming removed 1 base at V and 2 bases at J, with 16 bases between. CDR3 amino acids: CASSVSGTRNPYNEQFF. CDR3 coding DNA: TGTGCCAGCAGCGTATCCGGGACGCGGAACCCCTACAATGAGCAGTTCTTC.

The table lists this clonotype with many counts. The gene calls are TRBV5-6 and TRBJ2-7; TRBD1 aligns across 8 bases. The ends lost 4 bases at V and 2 bases at J; junction bases unmatched: 5. Germline V CDR1 and CDR2: SGHDT, YYEEEE. CDR3 length: 14 residues. The CDR3 loop is CASSRATGAYEQYF. The CDR3 nucleotides are TGTGCCAGCAGCCGCGCGACAGGGGCCTACGAGCAGTACTTC.